This entry describes one T cell receptor beta chain. Its specificity is not known. These data originate in a study of shared clonotypes between healthy human individuals. Profiling relied on immunoSEQ multiplex PCR, and the TCRdb table lists in-frame clones only, not all of them. The sample lists 1.5 million to 1.9 million clones, approximately 98% occurring once. Deletions cut 5 bases from V and 4 bases from J, with 10 bases between. Germline values: CDR1 SGHTA, CDR2 FQGNSA. The CDR3 has 13 residues. The study's findings and limits: Non-shared clonotypes were found to have lower generation probabilities than the clonotypes that were shared by all four of the sorted-subset donors. Larger estimated richness was generally recorded for naive subsets relative to memory subsets.

Subsets obtained from CD4+ cells comprised CD45RA+ naive and CD45RA-negative memory cells. The chain uses TRBV7-2 and TRBJ2-3; perhaps TRBD2 as D (6 bases). The sequenced sample consisted of naive CD4+ T cells sorted from blood. As to subset: CD45RA+ positively selected. The source of this sequence is a man in his thirties or forties in good health. The CDR3 reads CASSRPGADTQYF. The DNA of the CDR3 is TGTGCCAGCAGCCGGCCGGGAGCAGATACGCAGTATTTT.